This entry lists 23 T cell receptor beta chains sequenced from one sample in a study of blood T cell repertoires in COVID-19. TCRdb keeps only in-frame clones here, not all; method: immunoSEQ multiplex PCR. Found here are approximately 130,000 clones, just under 85% of them singletons; the top ten hold over 10%. The material sequenced was peripheral blood. The receptors originated from a human donor in a cohort sampled during active COVID-19.

The chain couples TRBV5-1 to TRBJ2-3; no definite D call. CDR3 length equals 13 residues. V dropped 4 bases and J dropped 1 base, with 7 bases sitting between them. Germline loops: CDR1 SGHRS, CDR2 YFSETQ. In DNA form, the CDR3 reads TGCGCCAGCAGCGAGCCGGGCACAGATACGCAGTATTTT. Encoded protein: CASSEPGTDTQYF.

The genes are TRBV25-1 and TRBJ1-4; weak D call: TRBD1 (6 bases). V was shortened by 2 bases and J by 8 bases, with 12 bases between the two germline ends. The V gene's germline CDR1 is MGHDK and CDR2 SYGVNS. There are 14 residues in the CDR3. The CDR3 spells CASSEGGAGEKLFF. As DNA, the CDR3 is TGTGCCAGCAGTGAAGGGGGCGCAGGAGAAAAACTGTTTTTT.

This sequence joins TRBV29-1 and TRBJ1-2, with TRBD1 matching 7 bases. CDR1 and CDR2 (germline): SQVTM, ANQGSEA. CDR3 length: 11 residues. V gave up 8 bases and J gave up 8 bases; unmatched junction bases: 8. CDR3 nucleotide sequence: TGCAGCTTCCGGGACAGTATAGGCTACACCTTC. Encoded protein: CSFRDSIGYTF.

The chain combines TRBV12-3 or TRBV12-4 with TRBJ1-2, with D unclear. V lost 6 bases and J lost 3, with 11 bases in between. This CDR3 comprises 13 residues. CDR3 DNA sequence: TGTGCCAGCAGGCCCGGGAGTGACTATGGCTACACCTTC. Its translation is CASRPGSDYGYTF.

The rearrangement uses TRBV9 and TRBJ2-2; D is unresolved. The V gene lost 1 base and the J gene lost 5 bases, with 12 bases spanning the gap. This CDR3 spans 15 amino acids. Germline CDR1 SGDLS, CDR2 YYNGEE. The CDR3 protein is CASSVLLDSTGELFF. The DNA for the CDR3 is TGTGCCAGCAGCGTACTCCTCGACTCTACCGGGGAGCTGTTTTTT.

This clone was recorded only once. Here the CDR3 reads CASSQGPGGGTNVLTF. The CDR3 region has the DNA TGTGCCAGCAGCCAAGGACCCGGGGGAGGAACCAACGTCCTGACTTTC. The chain joins TRBV3-1 (or the pseudogene TRBV3-2) to TRBJ2-6; TRBD2 is a possible D gene (6 bases). Germline V CDR1 and CDR2: LGHDT, YNNKEL (reference sequence). The CDR3 runs to 16 residues. V lost 1 base and J lost 8, with 15 bases in between.

This clone has more than one count but fewer than ten. The DNA of the CDR3 is TGTGCCAGCAGCTTGTCGGGGGGGCCGGCAGATACGCAGTATTTT. It specifies CASSLSGGPADTQYF. The chain joins TRBV7-9 to TRBJ2-3; 8 bases map to TRBD2. Germline V CDR1 and CDR2: SEHNR, FQNEAQ (reference sequence). CDR3 size: 15 residues. V was pared by 3 bases and J by 4 bases, with 6 bases of the junction left unmatched.

The chain is built from TRBV9 and TRBJ2-5, with D possibly matching TRBD2 (7 bases). This CDR3 comprises 14 residues. With 0 bases removed from V and 5 bases from J, the gap between germline ends came to 11 bases. Per the germline V gene, CDR1 is SGDLS and CDR2 is YYNGEE. CDR3 protein: CASSVEGGGETQYF. CDR3 DNA sequence: TGTGCCAGCAGCGTAGAGGGGGGAGGGGAGACCCAGTACTTC.

The chain recombines TRBV14 with TRBJ2-7, with a weak D call TRBD1 (5 bases). The V and J ends lost 4 bases and 0 bases respectively, with 13 bases between them. Germline CDR1 is SGHDN and CDR2 is FVKESK. The CDR3 has 15 amino acids. For the CDR3, the DNA is TGTGCCAGCAGCCGGACGGTGACAGCCTCCTACGAGCAGTACTTC. This gives the protein CASSRTVTASYEQYF.

The chain couples TRBV30 to TRBJ2-3, with D unresolved. The CDR3 has 15 residues. Germline loops: CDR1 GTSNPN, CDR2 SVGIG (reference sequence). V was pared by 0 bases and J by 0 bases, with 10 bases between. CDR3: CAWSVSVLSTDTQYF. The CDR3 DNA reads as TGTGCCTGGAGTGTATCAGTTCTTAGCACAGATACGCAGTATTTT.

Comment on this clone: Compared with germline, one end of the junction differs, possibly owing to a read error. The rearrangement links TRBV29-1 to TRBJ2-7; TRBD1 aligns across 10 bases. The germline V gene has CDR1 SQVTM and CDR2 ANQGSEA. CDR3 size: 13 residues. The DNA for the CDR3 is TGCAGCGTAGAAGGACAGGGGGGCTCCGAGCAGTACTTC. This translates into CSVEGQGGSEQYF.

V and J are TRBV5-1 and TRBJ1-6, with 9 nucleotides matching TRBD1. The CDR3 has 15 residues. Losses at the gene ends were 0 bases for V and 10 bases for J; bases not matched to a gene: 5. Germline loops: CDR1 SGHRS, CDR2 YFSETQ. The CDR3 DNA sequence: TGCGCCAGCAGCTTGGCGGGGACAGGGCAATCACCCCTCCACTTT. Protein sequence: CASSLAGTGQSPLHF.

The chain has TRBV14 and TRBJ1-1, with D tentatively TRBD1 (5 bases). The germline CDR1 and CDR2 sequences are SGHDN and FVKESK. The CDR3 sequence is 16 residues long. V gave up 3 bases and J gave up 8 bases, with 22 bases separating them. CDR3 protein: CASSQGMDTRRLEAFF. For the CDR3, the DNA is TGTGCCAGCAGCCAGGGAATGGACACACGTAGATTAGAAGCTTTCTTT.

The V gene is TRBV9, the J gene TRBJ2-5, with a weak D call TRBD1 (5 bases). Trimming left V 2 bases short and J 2 bases short, with 13 bases between. The CDR3 loop spans 15 amino acids. In germline, CDR1 is SGDLS, CDR2 YYNGEE. Here the CDR3 reads CASSVLVGEQETQYF. CDR3 sequence (DNA): TGTGCCAGCAGCGTGTTGGTAGGGGAACAAGAGACCCAGTACTTC.

V and J are TRBV3-1 (or the pseudogene TRBV3-2) and TRBJ2-7; 8 positions agree with TRBD2. Per germline, CDR1 LGHDT and CDR2 YNNKEL (reference sequence). The CDR3 is 16 amino acids. V trimming: 0 bases; J trimming: 5 bases; junction bases outside the gene matches: 9. CDR3 nucleotides: TGTGCCAGCAGCCAAGATTTCGGGGGGGGCCGGGACGAGCAGTACTTC. Encoded protein: CASSQDFGGGRDEQYF.

The chain combines TRBV7-2 with TRBJ2-3; D might be TRBD1 (5 bases). The CDR3 runs to 18 residues. Looked up from germline, CDR1 is SGHTA and CDR2 is FQGNSA. V was shortened by 1 base and J by 6 bases, with 23 bases between the two germline ends. The CDR3 DNA follows: TGTGCCAGCAGCTTAGGGACACAAGCCGGCCTGCACAGGGATACGCAGTATTTT. Encoded protein: CASSLGTQAGLHRDTQYF.

This chain links TRBV28 with TRBJ1-6; the D gene is possibly TRBD1 (6 bases). The CDR3 contains 13 residues. Germline V gene lookup returns CDR1 MDHEN and CDR2 SYDVKM. V dropped 6 bases and J dropped 8 bases, with 11 bases sitting between them. CDR3 bases: TGTGCCAGCAGCCCATGGACAGATTCACCCCTCCACTTT. This encodes CASSPWTDSPLHF.

V is TRBV5-4 and J is TRBJ2-1, with 7 bases identical to TRBD2. Germline lookup yields CDR1 SGHNT and CDR2 YYREEE (reference sequence). Germline trimming cut 0 bases from V and 0 bases from J; bases unmatched to any gene: 3. The CDR3 covers 16 residues. The CDR3 sequence is CASSLVGGSSYNEQFF. Here the CDR3 DNA reads TGTGCCAGCAGCTTGGTTGGCGGGAGCTCCTACAATGAGCAGTTCTTC. The complete variable domain, with remaining parts taken from reference TRBV5-4 and TRBJ2-1, reads ETGVTQSPTHLIKTRGQQVTLRCSSQSGHNTVSWYQQALGQGPQFIFQYYREEENGRGNFPPRFSGLQFPNYSSELNVNALELDDSALYLCASSLVGGSSYNEQFFGPGTRLTVL.

V gene TRBV5-4 combines with J gene TRBJ1-5; 7 bases match TRBD1. There are 14 residues in the CDR3. In germline, CDR1 is SGHNT, CDR2 YYREEE (reference sequence). V was clipped by 2 bases and J by 2 bases; unmatched bases: 1. The CDR3 DNA is TGTGCCAGCAGCTTCGGGACAGGCAATCAGCCCCAGCATTTT. It is translated as CASSFGTGNQPQHF.

V and J are TRBV11-3 and TRBJ2-3, with D maybe TRBD1 (6 bases). The germline V and J ends were trimmed by 5 bases and 0 bases, with 12 bases remaining between them. CDR1 is SGHNT, CDR2 YENEEA, per germline. The CDR3 runs to 15 residues. The CDR3 DNA follows: TGTGCCAGCAGCCCGGGACAAGGTAGCACAGATACGCAGTATTTT. Residues: CASSPGQGSTDTQYF.

The chain joins TRBV5-4 to TRBJ1-4, with TRBD1 identical over 10 bases. Germline loops: CDR1 SGHNT, CDR2 YYREEE (reference sequence). The CDR3 runs 15 residues. Trimming removed 5 bases from V and 2 bases from J; junction bases left unmatched: 3. The CDR3 DNA is TGTGCCAGCAGGAGGGGACAGGGGACTAATGAAAAACTGTTTTTT. It codes for CASRRGQGTNEKLFF.

The chain combines TRBV9 with TRBJ1-2; maybe TRBD1 (5 bases). The CDR3 is 14 residues long. Germline CDR1 SGDLS, CDR2 YYNGEE. Deletions cut 3 bases from V and 5 bases from J, with 14 bases between. CDR3 coding DNA: TGTGCCAGCAGCGCGTGGGGGGGTGAATATGGCTACACCTTC. Encoded protein: CASSAWGGEYGYTF.

The genes are TRBV4-1 and TRBJ1-6, with TRBD1 matching 7 bases. Per the germline V gene, CDR1 is MGHRA and CDR2 is YSYEKL. This CDR3 comprises 15 residues. V lost 6 bases and J lost 6; bases outside the gene matches: 8. The CDR3 coding sequence is TGCGCCAGCAGTCCCAGTCGGGACAGTAATTCACCCCTCCACTTT. This translates into CASSPSRDSNSPLHF.